This T cell receptor (beta chain) appears in the sequencing data of a study of cytotoxic CD8 clonotypes in ibrutinib-treated CLL. As for the study in general: The patients, about a dozen relapsed/refractory and roughly 15 treatment-naive, included roughly 17 who were IGHV unmutated. The sample average was about 260,000 productive templates and fewer than 95,000 productive rearrangements.

Germline CDR1 SNHLY, CDR2 FYNNEI. The CDR3 has 14 amino acids. Trimming shortened V by 10 bases and J by 6 bases, and 18 bases separated the two germline ends. The study's findings and limits: At progression, clonality fell back toward baseline after rising at ibrutinib response.

For this clone: What it recognizes is unknown.

TCRdb's copy holds only in-frame clones and misses some; the assay was immunoSEQ multiplex PCR. In the table there are some 350,000 clones, approximately 67% of which are singletons. The source of this sequence is a human donor with chronic lymphocytic leukemia. The sequencing here drew on PBMCs, taken after 36 months of ibrutinib treatment. This chain joins TRBV2 and TRBJ2-2; D is tentatively TRBD1 or TRBD2 (5 bases each). The CDR3 sequence is CATTRRGVSGELFF. CDR3 in DNA: TGTGCCACGACGCGAAGGGGAGTGTCCGGGGAGCTGTTTTTT.